This TCR beta chain was sequenced for a study of T cell responses to AZD1222 COVID-19 vaccine (dated by TCRdb to 2020 to 2022). Background on the whole study: A total of 230 to 250 trial participants underwent TCR sequencing, of whom around 200 received two doses of AZD1222 and about 25 received two doses of the MenACWY control vaccine. Enrollment into the trials was organized by age into subgroups of 18-55, 56-69 and 70-plus years, and those subgroups contained approximately 150, 30 and 60 TCR-sequenced participants, respectively.

The CDR3 regions of human TCRbeta chains were subjected to immunosequencing. Under the source paper's analysis protocol: Repertoire TCRs were matched against a reference library of SARS-CoV-2-specific TCRs generated with the MIRA antigen-specificity platform. Breadth meant the fraction of unique TCRs that were SARS-CoV-2-associated, whereas depth meant the fraction of total T cells that were SARS-CoV-2-associated. Using the MIRA data, each spike-specific TCR was assigned both to the spike region to which the TCR was reactive and to a CD4 or CD8 class. Log10-transformed breadth and depth values were compared by one-way ANOVA with Sidak's multiple comparisons tests. TCRdb obtained this table from immuneACCESS and retained in-frame rearrangements with V and J assigned. These tables miss some clones; where compared with another copy, unresolved V genes account for less than half of the shortfall, and the remainder is unexplained. V and J calls and clone size are given by that table; D and trimming were obtained from the DNA. Within this sample are 150,000 to 200,000 clones, with 90% of them counted one time only. Roughly 6% of the sample is held by the ten biggest clonotypes.

Taken with the paper, the label for time point translates to: about 28 days (+/-7) after the second vaccine dose. AZD1222 recipients given second doses at about 4 weeks or at about 12 weeks were pooled, since spike-specific TCR depth and breadth were not found to differ between the two schedules. The vaccinee samples were drawn from two UK trials, COV001 and COV002, one of which was a single-blind randomized controlled phase 2/3 trial testing AZD1222 (ChAdOx1 nCoV-19) in healthy adults. For TCRbeta chain sequencing, PBMC samples were collected from trial participants at day 0 and at day 28 after the second dose. Study-level results and caveats: The 56-69-year group was small, and its depth increase did not reach significance, likely because of low power. Vaccine-associated CD4 TCRs spanned the whole spike protein, with dominant responses in regions 160-218 and 743-854. Nearly half of unique spike-specific TCRs reportedly recognized epitopes outside regions mutated in the B.1.351 and B.1.1.7 variants. Participants were mostly white British and included more females than males, and it was suggested by the authors that clonal diversity may have been underestimated. Because no samples from the day 14 peak response were available, repertoires could be characterized only after the peak T cell response. After two AZD1222 doses, both the breadth and the depth of spike-specific TCRs were significantly higher than at day 0 and than in MenACWY recipients. Conclusions about previously exposed vaccinees were limited because only a handful of AZD1222 recipients were SARS-CoV-2 seropositive at baseline.

Worth noting for this clone: Its antigen target is currently unknown. There are no base qualities to consult, and no much larger clone falls within one base.

This TCR came from an adult who received the AZD1222 COVID-19 vaccine. Material: peripheral blood, obtained 28 days after the second AZD1222 dose.

Here is the DNA: TGTGCCAGCAGTTTATCTACAGGGGACAATCAGCCCCAGCATTTT. It is translated as CASSLSTGDNQPQHF. The chain joins TRBV28 to TRBJ1-5, with TRBD1 matching 7 junction bases. The CDR3 goes from the cysteine to the phenylalanine over 15 residues. The sequence is cut down to CDR3 DNA, 45 bases in frame from base 1. Compared with germline, V lacks 1 base and J lacks 3 bases; bases without a gene match: 3. The germline V gene encodes CDR1 MDHEN and CDR2 SYDVKM.